This T cell receptor beta chain was documented in a study of vaccination effects on CD4 cells after COVID-19. Whole-study results and caveats: From healthy vaccinees, only 1 of 255 vaccine-induced clones also reacted to common cold coronaviruses.

Clones were sequenced by immunoSEQ multiplex PCR, and TCRdb holds only the in-frame ones, with some missing. The sample includes tens of thousands of clones, around three quarters of them seen just once. Between the trimmed V and J ends, which lost 2 bases and 0 bases, there was a span of 8 bases. The CDR3 spans 15 residues. The V gene's germline CDR1 is SGHTA and CDR2 FQGNSA. In this sample, this clone turned up a few times. As yet, its antigen is unknown. Sequencing was preceded by expansion of antigen-specific CD4+ T cells with viral peptide pools in the ViraFEST assay. A 10-day culture period preceded the isolation of CD4+ T cells. Nobody among the vaccine recipients had prior SARS-CoV-2 infection (nucleocapsid antibodies were negative).

The material sequenced was CD4+ T cells from PBMCs cultured with HCoV-OC43 spike peptides, taken before COVID-19 vaccination. Subset of the sample: HCoV-OC43 spike overlapping peptide pool stimulation. This TCR was recovered from a human donor who received a COVID-19 vaccine. The chain is built from TRBV7-2 and TRBJ1-3, with D uncertain. CDR3: CASSLIPDSGNTIYF. In DNA, the CDR3 is TGTGCCAGCAGCTTAATCCCGGACTCTGGAAACACCATATATTTT.